A selection of T cell receptor beta chains follows, all from one sample in a study of graft-versus-host responses after intestinal transplantation. Antigens for these TCRs are unknown. The method was immunoSEQ multiplex PCR; TCRdb's version includes in-frame clones alone and lacks a portion of them. The sample holds some 88,000 clones, 93% seen once. The sample in question was unstimulated CD8+ T cells sorted from spleen or lymph node cells, obtained before intestinal transplant. These TCRs come from a human donor who received an intestinal transplant. CDR3s include the opening cysteine and the closing phenylalanine or tryptophan. The order of the fields is D gene, clone size, J gene, V gene, CDR3 DNA, CDR3 protein. The D gene is left open where the match is weak. The size of a clone is reported for some rows only, either as once, few or many, or as a class for expanded clones.

d_call: TRBD2
clone_size: .
j_call: TRBJ2-5
v_call: TRBV11-2
cdr3_nt: TGTGCCAGCAGCTCGCTGACTAGCTCTCAAGAGACCCAGTACTTC
cdr3_aa: CASSSLTSSQETQYF

d_call: .
clone_size: once
j_call: TRBJ2-1
v_call: TRBV5-5
cdr3_nt: TGTGCCAGCAGCTTGGTCGACAGCAATGAGCAGTTCTTC
cdr3_aa: CASSLVDSNEQFF

d_call: TRBD1
clone_size: .
j_call: TRBJ2-7
v_call: TRBV7-2
cdr3_nt: TGTGCCAGCAACCCGGGACAGGGGCCCTACGAGCAGTACTTC
cdr3_aa: CASNPGQGPYEQYF

d_call: TRBD1
clone_size: .
j_call: TRBJ1-1
v_call: TRBV2
cdr3_nt: TGTGCCAGCAGTCCCTGGACAGGGGGAACTCTTAACACTGAAGCTTTCTTT
cdr3_aa: CASSPWTGGTLNTEAFF

d_call: TRBD1
clone_size: .
j_call: TRBJ1-2
v_call: TRBV5-5
cdr3_nt: TGTGCCAGCAGCTTCGGTGACAGGGCCCTCCTTAACTATGGCTACACCTTC
cdr3_aa: CASSFGDRALLNYGYTF

d_call: TRBD2
clone_size: .
j_call: TRBJ2-3
v_call: TRBV4-3
cdr3_nt: TGCGCCAGCAGCCAAGGTAGCGGGGGCACAGATACGCAGTATTTT
cdr3_aa: CASSQGSGGTDTQYF

d_call: .
clone_size: .
j_call: TRBJ1-2
v_call: TRBV10-3
cdr3_nt: TGTGCCATCAGTGAGTCCACAGGGCGGGTGAACACCTTC
cdr3_aa: CAISESTGRVNTF

d_call: TRBD1
clone_size: .
j_call: TRBJ2-2
v_call: TRBV9
cdr3_nt: TGTGCCAGCAGAGGACAGGGACCTAACACCGGGGAGCTGTTTTTT
cdr3_aa: CASRGQGPNTGELFF

d_call: .
clone_size: once
j_call: TRBJ1-3
v_call: TRBV13
cdr3_nt: TGTGCCAGCAGCTTATTAGTCGGAAACACCATATATTTT
cdr3_aa: CASSLLVGNTIYF

d_call: TRBD1
clone_size: .
j_call: TRBJ1-4
v_call: TRBV7-9
cdr3_nt: TGTGCCAGCAGCTTAGCCGACAGGGGGCTAAGTCATGAAAAACTGTTTTTT
cdr3_aa: CASSLADRGLSHEKLFF

d_call: .
clone_size: .
j_call: TRBJ1-4
v_call: TRBV2
cdr3_nt: TGTGCCAGCAGTGAAGGGTCGGGTGATAATGAAAAACTGTTTTTT
cdr3_aa: CASSEGSGDNEKLFF

d_call: TRBD1
clone_size: .
j_call: TRBJ2-2
v_call: TRBV5-1
cdr3_nt: TGCGCCAGCAGCTTCACCCTGGACAGGGGCAAAGGGGAGCTGTTTTTT
cdr3_aa: CASSFTLDRGKGELFF

d_call: .
clone_size: .
j_call: TRBJ1-5
v_call: TRBV27
cdr3_nt: TGTGCCAGCAATCGCCGGGGGGAGAATCAGCCCCAGCATTTT
cdr3_aa: CASNRRGENQPQHF

d_call: TRBD2
clone_size: .
j_call: TRBJ2-3
v_call: TRBV5-5
cdr3_nt: TGTGCCAGCAGCCCTACTAGCGGTAGCACAGATACGCAGTATTTT
cdr3_aa: CASSPTSGSTDTQYF